The clone carrying this T cell receptor (beta chain) has only a few counts. No antigen is known for it. The data are from a study of T cell repertoires in cytomegalovirus infection. At the level of the study: Shared public TCR beta signatures pointed to both CMV infection and a matching HLA type.

TCRdb ran MiXCR on the reads and lists one entry per CDR3 protein. Among around 290,000 distinct CDR3 sequences listed, roughly 23% were seen once. The study's findings and limits: Dominant in the ex vivo response were TCR beta clonotypes restricted by HLA-C and specific for CMV. Summed public TCR beta family frequency identified CMV carriers bearing the relevant HLA.

Sample: PBMCs. The clonotype originates from a human donor in good health (CMV status not recorded). Some clones in this sample may be carry-over from other donors' samples.

The chain's CDR3 is CSARDGGGEYSNQPQHF. The CDR3 DNA reads TGCAGTGCTAGAGATGGGGGCGGGGAGTATAGCAATCAGCCCCAGCATTTT. The rearrangement links TRBV20-1 to TRBJ1-5, with TRBD1 as a possible D gene (6 bases). The ends were cut back, 0 bases at V and 0 bases at J, with 15 bases in the middle. The CDR3 has 17 amino acids. The germline V gene encodes CDR1 DFQATT and CDR2 SNEGSKA (reference sequence).